This TCR beta chain was identified during a study of PD-L1 blockade in urothelial cancer. The CDR3 has 15 residues. Every PCR got spiked synthetic TCR analog templates. TCRdb keeps only in-frame clones here, not all; method: immunoSEQ multiplex PCR. The sample includes fewer than 40,000 clones, approximately 90% seen only once; the top ten take approximately 8.3%. The sample here was PBMCs, taken around atezolizumab (anti-PD-L1) treatment. The chain has TRBV21-1 and TRBJ2-7; the tabulated D call, TRBD1, remains unverified against the DNA. TRBV21-1 counts as a pseudogene. The TCR comes from a man aged 70 or older with urothelial cancer. This chain's CDR3 is CASSRGDRVSYEQYF. The CDR3 region has the DNA TGTGCCAGCAGCAGAGGGGACAGGGTCTCCTACGAGCAGTACTTC.